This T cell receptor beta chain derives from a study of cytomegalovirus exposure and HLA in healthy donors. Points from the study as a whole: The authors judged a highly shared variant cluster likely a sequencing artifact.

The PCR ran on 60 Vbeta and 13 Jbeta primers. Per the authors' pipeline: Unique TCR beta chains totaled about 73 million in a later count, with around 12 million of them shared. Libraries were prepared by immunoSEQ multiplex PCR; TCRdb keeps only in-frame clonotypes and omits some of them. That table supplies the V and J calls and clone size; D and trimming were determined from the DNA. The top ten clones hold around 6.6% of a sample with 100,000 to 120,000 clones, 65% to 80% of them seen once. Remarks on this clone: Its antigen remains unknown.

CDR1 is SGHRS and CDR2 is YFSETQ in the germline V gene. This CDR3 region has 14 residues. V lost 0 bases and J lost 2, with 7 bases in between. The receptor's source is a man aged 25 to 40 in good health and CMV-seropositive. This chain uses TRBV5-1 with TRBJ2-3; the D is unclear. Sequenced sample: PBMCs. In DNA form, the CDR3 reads TGCGCCAGCAGCTTGGGGCAGAACACAGATACGCAGTATTTT. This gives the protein CASSLGQNTDTQYF. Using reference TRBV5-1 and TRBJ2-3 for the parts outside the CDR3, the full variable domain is KAGVTQTPRYLIKTRGQQVTLSCSPISGHRSVSWYQQTPGQGLQFLFEYFSETQRNKGNFPGRFSGRQFSNSRSEMNVSTLELGDSALYLCASSLGQNTDTQYFGPGTRLTVL.